These 13 T cell receptor beta chains came from one sample sequenced in a study of T cells in Graves' hyperthyroidism and ophthalmopathy. Template material for amplifying TCR beta CDR3 regions consisted of RNA transcripts. A first-round RT-PCR of the TCR CDR3 used the HTBI primer set. Each CDR3 protein is one row after TCRdb ran MiXCR on the multiplex PCR reads. The sample has 600,000 or so distinct CDR3 sequences, around 13% seen once; the top ten hold under 15%. The specimen was blood. Receptor source: a woman in her forties or fifties with Graves' ophthalmopathy.

This clonotype was seen a handful of times. V gene TRBV5-6 combines with J gene TRBJ2-1; 10 bases are shared with TRBD2. J lost 9 bases, V lost 3 bases, and 3 bases had no gene match. CDR1 SGHDT and CDR2 YYEEEE come from the germline V gene. The CDR3 extends over 13 amino acids. The DNA for the CDR3 is TGTGCCAGCAGCTCTAGCGGGAGAGCTGAGCAGTTCTTC. It is translated as CASSSSGRAEQFF.

V gene TRBV3-1 combines with J gene TRBJ2-4; D is perhaps TRBD1 (5 bases). The V end was cut by 4 bases, the J end by 0 bases, with 16 bases between. This CDR3 has 17 residues. Germline CDR1 and CDR2: LGHDT and YNNKEL (reference sequence). CDR3 DNA sequence: TGTGCCAGCAGCCGGGCCTCTGTGGGGCTAGCCAAAAACATTCAGTACTTC. This gives the protein CASSRASVGLAKNIQYF. The entire variable domain, with the rest obtained from reference TRBV3-1 and TRBJ2-4, is as follows: DTAVSQTPKYLVTQMGNDKSIKCEQNLGHDTMYWYKQDSKKFLKIMFSYNNKELIINETVPNRFSPKSPDKAHLNLHINSLELGDSAVYFCASSRASVGLAKNIQYFGAGTRLSVL.

At least ten counts were recorded for this clonotype. V usage is TRBV7-2 and J usage is TRBJ2-1; D is unresolved. The CDR3 totals 13 residues. V shed 0 bases and J shed 9 bases, with 9 bases lying between them. Germline CDR1 SGHTA, CDR2 FQGNSA. Here the CDR3 reads CASSLARRVEQFF. CDR3 DNA: TGTGCCAGCAGCTTAGCGCGAAGGGTTGAGCAGTTCTTC. The variable domain in full, with the rest retrieved from reference TRBV7-2 and TRBJ2-1, is GAGVSQSPSNKVTEKGKDVELRCDPISGHTALYWYRQSLGQGLEFLIYFQGNSAPDKSGLPSDRFSAERTGGSVSTLTIQRTQQEDSAVYLCASSLARRVEQFFGPGTRLTVL.

The sample holds a few counts of this clonotype. The rearrangement links TRBV6-5 to TRBJ2-7; TRBD2 matches 8 bases. Per the germline V gene, CDR1 is MNHEY and CDR2 is SVGAGI. The J segment lost 7 bases and the V segment lost 2 bases, leaving 7 bases of the junction unmatched. This CDR3 has 14 amino acids. The CDR3, as DNA: TGTGCCAGCAGTTACCCGGGACTAGTAGGGGAGCAGTACTTC. Translating gives CASSYPGLVGEQYF.

In its sample, this clonotype was seen many times. The chain joins TRBV12-5 to TRBJ2-1, with D hard to call. Trimming took 6 bases from V and 3 from J, leaving 0 bases between them. CDR3 size: 10 residues. The germline V gene has CDR1 LGHNT and CDR2 FRNRAP. The CDR3 loop reads CASGYNEQFF. The CDR3 nucleotides read TGTGCTAGTGGCTACAATGAGCAGTTCTTC. The whole variable domain, filled in from reference TRBV12-5 and TRBJ2-1, reads DARVTQTPRHKVTEMGQEVTMRCQPILGHNTVFWYRQTMMQGLELLAYFRNRAPLDDSGMPKDRFSAEMPDATLATLKIQPSEPRDSAVYFCASGYNEQFFGPGTRLTVL.

This clonotype was picked up many times. Here the CDR3 reads CASSQNVADTQYF. DNA for the CDR3: TGTGCCAGCAGCCAAAACGTCGCAGATACGCAGTATTTT. The chain is built from TRBV3-1 and TRBJ2-3; D remains ambiguous. Germline loops: CDR1 LGHDT, CDR2 YNNKEL (reference sequence). This CDR3 contains 13 residues. Trimming removed 2 bases from V and 4 bases from J, with 7 bases in between.

This clonotype has a count of ten or more. This chain connects TRBV12-3 or TRBV12-4 to TRBJ2-5; tentatively, D is TRBD2 (6 bases). The CDR3 covers 13 residues. V shed 6 bases and J shed 7 bases, with 15 bases lying between them. CDR3 sequence: CASSSGLRGTQYF. CDR3 coding DNA: TGTGCCAGCAGCTCTGGACTACGAGGGACCCAGTACTTC.

The J gene is TRBJ1-1, the V gene TRBV30; D may be TRBD1 (5 bases). The V end lost 3 bases, the J end lost 1 base, and 12 bases lay between the germline ends. This CDR3 contains 14 residues. CDR1 and CDR2 (germline): GTSNPN, SVGIG (reference sequence). For the CDR3, the DNA is TGTGCCTGGAGCTCGGAGAGGGGGAACACTGAAGCTTTCTTT. This translates into CAWSSERGNTEAFF.

This clonotype was counted many times. J is TRBJ1-1 and V is TRBV6-1, with D possibly TRBD1 on 6 matching bases. CDR1 and CDR2 (germline): MNHNS, SASEGT. The CDR3 spans 13 residues. V was pared by 5 bases and J by 6 bases, with 13 bases between. The CDR3 reads CASSSGTPPEAFF. The CDR3 region has the DNA TGTGCCAGCAGTTCCGGGACACCGCCTGAAGCTTTCTTT.

At least ten counts were recorded for this clonotype. The chain links TRBV20-1 to TRBJ2-3; D gene uncertain. The germline CDR1 and CDR2 sequences are DFQATT and SNEGSKA (reference sequence). This CDR3 is built from 13 residues. The V end lost 3 bases, the J end lost 2 bases, and 9 bases lay between the germline ends. The CDR3 sequence: CSASTLTTDTQYF. The CDR3 nucleotides read TGCAGTGCTAGTACTCTGACCACAGATACGCAGTATTTT.

This clonotype was seen a few times. This chain uses TRBV6-5 with TRBJ1-1; the D is unclear. From germline, CDR1 is MNHEY and CDR2 SVGAGI. This CDR3 has 12 residues. V lost 2 bases and J 5 bases, leaving 6 bases between the germline ends. The CDR3 DNA reads TGTGCCAGCAGTTACGACGATACTGAAGCTTTCTTT. Translating it yields CASSYDDTEAFF.

This chain connects TRBV7-2 to TRBJ1-6, with D hard to call. Germline CDR1 SGHTA, CDR2 FQGNSA. V was shortened by 5 bases and J by 2 bases, with 13 bases between the two germline ends. This CDR3 is built from 16 residues. The CDR3, as DNA: TGTGCCAGCAGCACACGACGGACGACCTATAATTCACCCCTCCACTTT. Protein sequence: CASSTRRTTYNSPLHF.

In this sample, this clonotype turned up many times. The chain employs TRBV12-3 or TRBV12-4 and TRBJ2-7; possible D gene TRBD1, 5 bases. The V end lost 5 bases, the J end lost 3 bases, and 26 bases lay between the germline ends. This CDR3 has 18 residues. The CDR3, as DNA: TGTGCCAGCAGTCCGCTAAACGGCAGGGCCACCGAGGACTACGAGCAGTACTTC. Amino acid sequence: CASSPLNGRATEDYEQYF.